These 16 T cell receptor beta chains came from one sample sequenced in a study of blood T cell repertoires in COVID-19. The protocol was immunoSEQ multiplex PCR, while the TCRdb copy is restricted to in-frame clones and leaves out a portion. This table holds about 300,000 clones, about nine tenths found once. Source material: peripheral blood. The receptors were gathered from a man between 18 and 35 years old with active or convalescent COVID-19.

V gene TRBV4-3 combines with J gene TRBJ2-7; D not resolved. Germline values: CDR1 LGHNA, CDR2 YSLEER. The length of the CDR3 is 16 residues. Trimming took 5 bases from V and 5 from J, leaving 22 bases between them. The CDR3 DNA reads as TGCGCCAGCAGCTATGCCGCCCTGGCGGCGGTGGACGAGCAGTACTTC. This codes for CASSYAALAAVDEQYF.

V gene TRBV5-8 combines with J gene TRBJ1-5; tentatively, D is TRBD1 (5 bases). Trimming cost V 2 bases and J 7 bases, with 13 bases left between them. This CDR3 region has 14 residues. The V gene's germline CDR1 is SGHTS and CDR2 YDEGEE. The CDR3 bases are TGTGCCAGCAGCTTCGGCAGGGTTAACCAGCCCCAGCATTTT. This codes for CASSFGRVNQPQHF. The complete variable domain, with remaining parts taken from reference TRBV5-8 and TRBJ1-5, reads EAGVTQSPTHLIKTRGQQATLRCSPISGHTSVYWYQQALGLGLQFLLWYDEGEERNRGNFPPRFSGRQFPNYSSELNVNALELEDSALYLCASSFGRVNQPQHFGDGTRLSIL.

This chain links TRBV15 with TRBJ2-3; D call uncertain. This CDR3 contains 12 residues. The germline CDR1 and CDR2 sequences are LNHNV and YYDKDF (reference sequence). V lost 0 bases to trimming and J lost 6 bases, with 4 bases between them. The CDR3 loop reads CATSRDQDTQYF. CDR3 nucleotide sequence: TGTGCCACCAGCAGAGACCAGGATACGCAGTATTTT.

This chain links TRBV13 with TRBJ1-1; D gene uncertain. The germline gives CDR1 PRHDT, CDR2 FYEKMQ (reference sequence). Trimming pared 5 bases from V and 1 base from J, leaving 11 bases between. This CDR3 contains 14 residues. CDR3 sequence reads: CASSIIRQNTEAFF. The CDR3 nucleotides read TGTGCCAGCAGCATAATACGACAGAACACTGAAGCTTTCTTT.

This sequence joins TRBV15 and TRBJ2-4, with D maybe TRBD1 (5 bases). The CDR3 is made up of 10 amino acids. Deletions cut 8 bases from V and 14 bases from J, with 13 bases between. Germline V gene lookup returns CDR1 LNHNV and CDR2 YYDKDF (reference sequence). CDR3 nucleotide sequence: TGTGCCACCGGAGAGACAGCAAAGTACTTC. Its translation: CATGETAKYF.

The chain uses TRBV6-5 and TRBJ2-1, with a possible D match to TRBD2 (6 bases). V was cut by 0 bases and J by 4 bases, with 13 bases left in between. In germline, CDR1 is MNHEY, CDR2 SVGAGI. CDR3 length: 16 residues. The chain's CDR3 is CASSYSVGSLYNEQFF. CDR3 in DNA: TGTGCCAGCAGTTACTCGGTCGGGAGTTTATACAATGAGCAGTTCTTC.

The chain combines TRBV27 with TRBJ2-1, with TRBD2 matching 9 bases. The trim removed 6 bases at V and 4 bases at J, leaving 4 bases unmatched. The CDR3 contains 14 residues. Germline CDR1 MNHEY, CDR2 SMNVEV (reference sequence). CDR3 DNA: TGTGCCAGCAGCTTGACTAGCGGTTACAATGAGCAGTTCTTC. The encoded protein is CASSLTSGYNEQFF.

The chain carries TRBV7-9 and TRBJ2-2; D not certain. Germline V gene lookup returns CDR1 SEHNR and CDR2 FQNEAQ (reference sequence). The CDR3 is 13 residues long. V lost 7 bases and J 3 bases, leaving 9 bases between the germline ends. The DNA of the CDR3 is TGTGCCAGCACCAGACGGGACACCGGGGAGCTGTTTTTT. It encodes CASTRRDTGELFF.

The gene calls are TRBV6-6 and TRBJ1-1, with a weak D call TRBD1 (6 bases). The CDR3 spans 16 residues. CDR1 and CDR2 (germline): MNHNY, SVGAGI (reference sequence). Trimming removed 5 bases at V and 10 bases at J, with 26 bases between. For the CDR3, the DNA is TGTGCCAGCAGTCGATCCCTAATCTCAGGGGCCTATGGAGCTTTCTTT. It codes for CASSRSLISGAYGAFF.

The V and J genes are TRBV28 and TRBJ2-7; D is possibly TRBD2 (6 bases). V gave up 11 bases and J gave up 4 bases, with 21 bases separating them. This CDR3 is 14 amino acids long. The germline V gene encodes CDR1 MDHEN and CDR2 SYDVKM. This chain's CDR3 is CALPTTEGQYEQYF. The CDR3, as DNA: TGTGCCTTACCAACTACGGAGGGCCAGTACGAGCAGTACTTC.

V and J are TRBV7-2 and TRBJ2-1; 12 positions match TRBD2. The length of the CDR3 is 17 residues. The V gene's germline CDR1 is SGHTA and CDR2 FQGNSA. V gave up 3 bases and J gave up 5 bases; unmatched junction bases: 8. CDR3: CASSLPGTSGRDNEQFF. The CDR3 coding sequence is TGTGCCAGCAGCTTGCCCGGGACTAGCGGGCGCGACAATGAGCAGTTCTTC.

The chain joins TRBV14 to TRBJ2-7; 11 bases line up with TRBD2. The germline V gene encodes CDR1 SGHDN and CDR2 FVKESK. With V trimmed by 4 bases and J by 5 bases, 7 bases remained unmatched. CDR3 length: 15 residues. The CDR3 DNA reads TGTGCCAGCAGCCTAGCGGGGGGGCCGCTGGACGAGCAGTACTTC. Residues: CASSLAGGPLDEQYF.

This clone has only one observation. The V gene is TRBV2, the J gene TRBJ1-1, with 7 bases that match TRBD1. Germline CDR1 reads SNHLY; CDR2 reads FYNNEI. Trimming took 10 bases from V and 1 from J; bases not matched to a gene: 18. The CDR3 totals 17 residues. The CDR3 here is CAKKRGTAIRRNTEAFF. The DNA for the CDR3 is TGTGCCAAAAAACGGGGGACAGCTATCAGGCGGAACACTGAAGCTTTCTTT.

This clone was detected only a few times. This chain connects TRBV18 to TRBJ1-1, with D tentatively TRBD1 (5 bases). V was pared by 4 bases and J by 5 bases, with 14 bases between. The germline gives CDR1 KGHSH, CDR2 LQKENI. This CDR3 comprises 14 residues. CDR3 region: CASSRDSQGTEAFF. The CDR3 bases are TGTGCCAGCTCACGGGACTCTCAAGGGACTGAAGCTTTCTTT.

The CDR3 DNA follows: TGTGCCAGTAGTGGTCTAGCGGGAACCAATGAGCAGTTCTTC. It specifies CASSGLAGTNEQFF. This chain links TRBV19 with TRBJ2-1; 9 bases are shared with TRBD2. Germline V gene lookup returns CDR1 LNHDA and CDR2 SQIVND (reference sequence). V trimming: 5 bases; J trimming: 6 bases; junction bases outside the gene matches: 5. The CDR3 is made up of 14 amino acids.

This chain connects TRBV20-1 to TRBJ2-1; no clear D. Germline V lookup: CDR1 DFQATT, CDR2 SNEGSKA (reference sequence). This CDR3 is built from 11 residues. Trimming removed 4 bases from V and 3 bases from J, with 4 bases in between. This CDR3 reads CSATNYNEQFF. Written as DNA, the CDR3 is TGCAGTGCTACAAACTACAATGAGCAGTTCTTC.